A single sample is the source of the 5 T cell receptor beta chains below, sequenced in a study of OX40 agonist ivuxolimab in advanced cancers. Data came from immunoSEQ multiplex PCR; TCRdb stores just in-frame clones and leaves some out. The sample has more than 20,000 clones; approximately 90% are singletons. The material was CD4+ or CD8+ T cells sorted from blood, obtained in a trial of the OX40 agonist ivuxolimab. The receptors here all came from an adult with an advanced solid tumor such as melanoma, head and neck, liver or kidney cancer.

This clone occurred a few times. Germline is not matched at one junction end, which may reflect a read error. The rearrangement joins TRBV7-7 to TRBJ2-2; 10 nucleotides agree with TRBD2. The CDR3 spans 17 residues. Germline CDR1 is SSHAT and CDR2 is FNYEAQ (reference sequence). CDR3 in DNA: TGTGCTAGCAGCTTACGGACTAGCGGACCAAACACCGGGGAGCTGTTTTTT. Translation gives CASSLRTSGPNTGELFF.

This sequence joins TRBV29-1 and TRBJ2-1, with TRBD2 matching 12 bases. Germline CDR1 and CDR2: SQVTM and ANQGSEA. CDR3 size: 17 residues. V lost 1 base, J lost 0 bases, and 4 bases stayed unmatched. The CDR3 sequence is CSVEGLAGGSSYNEQFF. CDR3 nucleotides: TGCAGCGTTGAAGGGCTAGCGGGAGGGAGCTCCTACAATGAGCAGTTCTTC.

This clone was observed once. The chain joins TRBV5-6 to TRBJ2-3; D call uncertain. Germline V gives CDR1 SGHDT, CDR2 YYEEEE. The CDR3 extends over 14 amino acids. The ends were cut back, 3 bases at V and 7 bases at J, with 15 bases in the middle. Here the CDR3 DNA reads TGTGCCAGCAGCTCCCCCTTTGGGTTGTATACGCAGTATTTT. As protein: CASSSPFGLYTQYF.

The chain employs TRBV19 and TRBJ2-1; D possibly corresponds to TRBD2 (6 bases). Germline values: CDR1 LNHDA, CDR2 SQIVND (reference sequence). The CDR3 is 14 residues long. V gave up 6 bases and J gave up 3 bases, with 12 bases separating them. CDR3 sequence (DNA): TGTGCCAGTAGCCCTAGCGCTGGCTACAATGAGCAGTTCTTC. Encoded protein: CASSPSAGYNEQFF. Filled out from reference TRBV19 and TRBJ2-1, the complete variable domain reads DGGITQSPKYLFRKEGQNVTLSCEQNLNHDAMYWYRQDPGQGLRLIYYSQIVNDFQKGDIAEGYSVSREKKESFPLTVTSAQKNPTAFYLCASSPSAGYNEQFFGPGTRLTVL.

Here the CDR3 DNA reads TGTGCCAGCAGCCCCCTCCCGTACAATGAGCAGTTCTTC. Encoded protein: CASSPLPYNEQFF. The chain is built from TRBV7-2 and TRBJ2-1, with unresolved D. CDR1 is SGHTA and CDR2 is FQGNSA in the germline V gene. V gave up 5 bases and J gave up 4 bases, with 9 bases separating them. The CDR3 spans 13 residues.